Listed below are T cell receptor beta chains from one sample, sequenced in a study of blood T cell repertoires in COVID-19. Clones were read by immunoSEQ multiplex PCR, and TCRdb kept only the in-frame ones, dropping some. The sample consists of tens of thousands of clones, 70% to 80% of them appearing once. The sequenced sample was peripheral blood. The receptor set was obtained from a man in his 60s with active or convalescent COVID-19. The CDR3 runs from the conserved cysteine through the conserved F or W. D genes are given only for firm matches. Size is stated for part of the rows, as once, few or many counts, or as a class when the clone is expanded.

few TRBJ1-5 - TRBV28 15 CASRGADGYNQPQHF TGTGCCAGCAGGGGGGCCGACGGATACAATCAGCCCCAGCATTTT
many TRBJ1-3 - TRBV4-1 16 CASRSVTYGSGNTIYF TGCGCCAGCAGATCCGTCACGTACGGCTCTGGAAACACCATATATTTT
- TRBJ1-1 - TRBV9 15 CASTQRPGLNTEAFF TGTGCCAGCACCCAAAGGCCAGGATTGAACACTGAAGCTTTCTTT
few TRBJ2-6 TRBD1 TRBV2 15 CASGQGTSGANVLTF TGTGCCTCGGGACAGGGGACCTCTGGGGCCAACGTCCTGACTTTC
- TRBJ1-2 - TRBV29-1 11 CSVDRNYGYTF TGCAGCGTTGACCGTAACTATGGCTACACCTTC
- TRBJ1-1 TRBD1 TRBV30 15 CAWSVLQGEYTEAFF TGTGCCTGGAGTGTACTCCAGGGGGAGTACACTGAAGCTTTCTTT
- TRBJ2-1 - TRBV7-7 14 CASSLSGAGDEQFF TGTGCCAGCAGCCTCTCAGGGGCTGGGGATGAGCAGTTCTTC
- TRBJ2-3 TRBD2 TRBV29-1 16 CSPLGPDTGGVDTQYF TGCAGCCCCCTGGGGCCCGACACGGGAGGGGTGGATACGCAGTATTTT
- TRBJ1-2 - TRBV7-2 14 CASSLRRENYGYTF TGTGCCAGCAGCTTACGAAGAGAGAACTATGGCTACACCTTC
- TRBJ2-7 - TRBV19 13 CASSIGQSYEQYF TGTGCCAGTAGTATAGGACAGTCCTACGAGCAGTACTTC
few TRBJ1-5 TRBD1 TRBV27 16 CASSFRGQGGNQPQHF TGTGCCAGCAGTTTCAGAGGGCAGGGGGGCAATCAGCCCCAGCATTTT
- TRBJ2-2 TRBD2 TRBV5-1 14 CASSSVAGPGELFF TGCGCCAGCAGCTCGGTAGCGGGGCCCGGGGAGCTGTTTTTT
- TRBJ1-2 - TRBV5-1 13 CASSVEPGNGYTF TGCGCCAGCAGCGTGGAGCCAGGGAATGGCTACACCTTC
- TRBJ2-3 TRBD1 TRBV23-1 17 CASSRTRGQGASDTQYF TGCGCCAGCAGTCGCACGAGGGGACAGGGGGCATCAGATACGCAGTATTTT
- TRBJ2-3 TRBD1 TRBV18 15 CASSSGTASTDTQYF TGTGCCAGCTCATCCGGGACAGCTAGCACAGATACGCAGTATTTT
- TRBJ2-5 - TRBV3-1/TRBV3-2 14 CASSPPASPGTQYF TGTGCCAGCAGCCCGCCGGCCAGTCCAGGGACCCAGTACTTC
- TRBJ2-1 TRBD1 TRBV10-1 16 CKRSLTARTGDNEQFF TGCAAGCGCTCCCTCACTGCCAGGACAGGGGACAATGAGCAGTTCTTC